This note documents a single T cell receptor (beta chain) sequence. The antigen remains undetermined. The data are from a study of response to subunit inactivated influenza vaccine. The study, taken as a whole, reports: T cells newly recruited by each seasonal influenza vaccination are few, the authors suggested.

Germline V gene lookup returns CDR1 MGHRA and CDR2 YSYEKL. The V and J ends lost 0 bases and 4 bases respectively, with 9 bases between them. The CDR3 consists of 14 residues. From the RT-PCR reads, TCRdb called clonotypes with MiXCR, one entry per CDR3 protein. This sample has about 570,000 distinct CDR3 sequences, with around 11% found just once. The same specimen was also included in a second study, on T cells expressing NK-cell markers. That paper states: Making the TCR beta cDNA relied on 5'RACE template switching with UMIs. In several donors, dominant clonotypes made up about 25-60.1% of CD3+CD56-NKG2C+ cells.

The material sequenced was PBMCs from blood, taken on the day of vaccination. The chain recombines TRBV4-1 with TRBJ1-1; no clear D. The origin of this receptor is a man between 50 and 59 years old who received an inactivated influenza vaccine. CDR3 loop: CASSQDSRGTEAFF. The CDR3 coding sequence is TGCGCCAGCAGCCAAGATTCGCGGGGCACTGAAGCTTTCTTT.